The clone carrying this TCR beta chain has only one observation. Additional DNA sequences in this sample encode the identical CDR3. The entry originates in a study of PD-1 blockade in classical Hodgkin lymphoma. Sequencing was performed with immunoSEQ multiplex PCR; in TCRdb, only in-frame clones are kept and a portion is missing. The table records about 100,000 clones, around nine tenths of them present only once. Deletions cut 5 bases from V and 4 bases from J, with 12 bases between. CDR1 and CDR2 (germline): GTSNPN, SVGIG (reference sequence). This CDR3 is 13 amino acids long. No patient escaped relapse after autologous stem cell transplantation, and brentuximab vedotin exposure varied.

The sequence was obtained from a human donor with classical Hodgkin lymphoma. The chain has TRBV30 and TRBJ1-3; the D gene is possibly TRBD1 (6 bases). Sample: peripheral blood mononuclear cells (PBMCs), taken before the second cycle of nivolumab. The CDR3 nucleotides read TGTGCCTGGGGTACAGGGTCGGGAAACACCATATATTTT. It translates to CAWGTGSGNTIYF.